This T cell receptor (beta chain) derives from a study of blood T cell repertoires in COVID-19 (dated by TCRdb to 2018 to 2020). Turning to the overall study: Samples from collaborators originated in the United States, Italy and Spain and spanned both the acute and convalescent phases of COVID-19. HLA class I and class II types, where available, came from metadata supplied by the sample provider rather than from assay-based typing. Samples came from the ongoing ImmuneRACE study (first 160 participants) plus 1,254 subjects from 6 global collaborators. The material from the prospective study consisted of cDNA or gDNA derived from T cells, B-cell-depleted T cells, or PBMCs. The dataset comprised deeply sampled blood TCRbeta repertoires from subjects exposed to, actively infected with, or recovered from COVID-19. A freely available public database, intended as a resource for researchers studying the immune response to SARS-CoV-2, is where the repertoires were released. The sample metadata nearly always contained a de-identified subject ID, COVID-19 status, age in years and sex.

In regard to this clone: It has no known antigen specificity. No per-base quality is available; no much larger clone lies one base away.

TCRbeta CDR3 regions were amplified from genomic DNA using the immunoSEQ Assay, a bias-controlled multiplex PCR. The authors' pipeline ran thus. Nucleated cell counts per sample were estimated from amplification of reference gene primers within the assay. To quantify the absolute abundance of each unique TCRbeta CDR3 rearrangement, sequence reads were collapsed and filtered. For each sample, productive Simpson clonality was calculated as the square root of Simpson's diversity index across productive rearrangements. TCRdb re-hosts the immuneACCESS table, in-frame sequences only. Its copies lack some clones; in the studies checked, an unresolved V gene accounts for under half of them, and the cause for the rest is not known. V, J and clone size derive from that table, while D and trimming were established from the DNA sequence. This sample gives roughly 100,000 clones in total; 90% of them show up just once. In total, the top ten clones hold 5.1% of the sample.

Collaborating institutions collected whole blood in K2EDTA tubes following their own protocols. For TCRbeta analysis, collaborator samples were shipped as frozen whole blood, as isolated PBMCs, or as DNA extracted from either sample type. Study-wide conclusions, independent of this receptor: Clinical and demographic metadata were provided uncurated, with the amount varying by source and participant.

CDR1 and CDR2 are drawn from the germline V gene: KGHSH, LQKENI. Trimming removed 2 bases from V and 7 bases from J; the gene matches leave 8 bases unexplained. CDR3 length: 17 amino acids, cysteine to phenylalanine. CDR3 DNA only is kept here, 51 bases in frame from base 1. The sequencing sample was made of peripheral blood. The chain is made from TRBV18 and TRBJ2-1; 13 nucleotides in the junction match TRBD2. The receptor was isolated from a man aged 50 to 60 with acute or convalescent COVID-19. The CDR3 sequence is CASSPKGLAGRSNEQFF. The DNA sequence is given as TGTGCCAGCTCACCAAAGGGACTAGCGGGAAGAAGTAATGAGCAGTTCTTC.